The source of this TCR beta chain is a study of response to subunit inactivated influenza vaccine. TCRdb re-derived calls from the RT-PCR reads in MiXCR, one entry per CDR3 protein. The sample includes about 180,000 distinct CDR3 sequences, roughly 10% of them seen just once. Worth noting for this clonotype: One end of the junction varies from germline; a read error may be responsible.

This TCR was sampled from a man between 50 and 75 years old who received an inactivated influenza vaccine. Sequences were derived from CD8+ T cells sorted from PBMCs, sampled roughly 24 months after vaccination.

This CDR3 is CSCRTGGHNEKFF. Here the CDR3 DNA reads TGCAGCTGCAGGACAGGGGGCCACAATGAGAAGTTCTTC. The chain combines TRBV29-1 with TRBJ2-1, with 11 bases that match TRBD1. Per the germline V gene, CDR1 is SQVTM and CDR2 is ANQGSEA. CDR3 length equals 13 residues.